Listed below are T cell receptor beta chains from one sample, sequenced in a study of vaccination effects on CD4 cells after COVID-19. The repertoire was sequenced with immunoSEQ multiplex PCR; TCRdb's copy has only in-frame clones and lacks some. Seen here are around 46,000 clones, 50% to 80% observed once, and the top ten hold about 5%. The antigens for these receptors are not known. The sample here was CD4+ T cells from PBMCs cultured without peptide, taken before COVID-19 vaccination. Receptor source: a human donor who received a COVID-19 vaccine. CDR3s include the opening cysteine and the closing phenylalanine or tryptophan. A D gene is named only where the DNA matches it firmly. Where a row states a size, it is once, few, many or the class of an expanded clone; other rows omit it.

abundance	v_gene	j_gene	d_gene	CDR3aa	CDR3nt
.	TRBV9	TRBJ2-1	TRBD2	CASSVALAGGWVNEQFF	TGTGCCAGCAGCGTAGCCCTAGCGGGAGGGTGGGTCAATGAGCAGTTCTTC
.	TRBV27	TRBJ2-7	.	CASSFGKGSSYEQYF	TGTGCCAGCAGTTTCGGGAAGGGCAGCTCCTACGAGCAGTACTTC
.	TRBV18	TRBJ1-4	.	CASSPSLQGTNEKLFF	TGTGCCAGCTCACCATCCCTTCAGGGTACAAATGAAAAACTGTTTTTT
.	TRBV11-3	TRBJ2-5	.	CASSSRGSETQYF	TGTGCCAGCAGCTCACGGGGATCGGAGACCCAGTACTTC
.	TRBV5-8	TRBJ2-3	.	CASSIPGLRLRDTQYF	TGTGCCAGCTCAATCCCGGGACTCAGGTTAAGGGATACGCAGTATTTT
.	TRBV5-4	TRBJ2-5	TRBD1	CASSLGDRETQYF	TGTGCCAGCAGCTTGGGGGACAGAGAGACCCAGTACTTC
few	TRBV5-1	TRBJ1-4	.	CASSLTGQNNEKLFF	TGCGCCAGCAGCTTGACGGGGCAGAATAATGAAAAACTGTTTTTT
.	TRBV7-2	TRBJ2-5	.	CASSLSHQETQYF	TGTGCCAGCAGCTTATCCCACCAAGAGACCCAGTACTTC
.	TRBV25-1	TRBJ2-3	.	CASSDRDNTDTQYF	TGTGCCAGCAGTGACCGGGACAACACAGATACGCAGTATTTT
.	TRBV18	TRBJ1-1	TRBD1	CASSPNRGITEAFF	TGTGCCAGCTCACCGAACAGGGGGATCACTGAAGCTTTCTTT
.	TRBV6-5	TRBJ1-1	.	CASKEGWYGEAFF	TGTGCCAGCAAGGAGGGCTGGTATGGTGAAGCTTTCTTT
once	TRBV5-1	TRBJ1-1	TRBD1	CASTRTGAGTEAFF	TGCGCCAGCACGAGAACAGGGGCGGGCACTGAAGCTTTCTTT
.	TRBV19	TRBJ1-6	.	CASSMGSYNSPLHF	TGTGCCAGTAGTATGGGCAGCTATAATTCACCCCTCCACTTT
once	TRBV3-1/TRBV3-2	TRBJ2-5	.	CASSQDLGTLSRETQYF	TGTGCCAGCAGCCAAGATCTAGGTACTCTTTCCAGGGAGACCCAGTACTTC
.	TRBV10-3	TRBJ2-1	TRBD2	CATQSGVPGNEQFF	TGTGCCACCCAAAGCGGGGTACCGGGCAATGAGCAGTTCTTC